This entry is about one T cell receptor beta chain. Its antigen is as yet unknown. Here immunoSEQ multiplex PCR was the method, and the copy in TCRdb shows in-frame clones only, minus some. The data hold some 64,000 clones, with approximately 94% observed a single time. V lost 3 bases to trimming and J lost 6 bases; unmatched junction nucleotides: 11. This CDR3 is built from 14 residues. Germline CDR1 GTSNPN, CDR2 SVGIG (reference sequence). This sample stems from a study of CD4 T cells in relation to SARS-CoV-2 and coronaviruses. General observations from the study: In roughly two thirds of donors, memory CD4+ clonotypes crossrecognized SARS-CoV-2 and at least one common cold coronavirus spike. Culture-expanded clones reflect memory recall rather than primary priming during culture.

Unexposed donor CD4+ T cells date from about 2011-2018, before the COVID-19 pandemic. Cryopreserved PBMCs were CD4-enriched, then split into naive and memory cells. The chain has TRBV30 and TRBJ2-7; 7 bases match TRBD1. The sequencing sample was made of naive CD4+ T cells from PBMCs. Subset reported: naive CD4+ T cells isolated by negative enrichment. This sequence originates from a human donor in good health. The CDR3 loop reads CAWSEGQLYTEQYF. The CDR3 DNA reads TGTGCCTGGAGCGAGGGACAGCTGTATACCGAGCAGTACTTC. The full variable domain, rest sourced from reference TRBV30 and TRBJ2-7, is SQTIHQWPATLVQPVGSPLSLECTVEGTSNPNLYWYRQAAGRGLQLLFYSVGIGQISSEVPQNLSASRPQDRQFILSSKKLLLSDSGFYLCAWSEGQLYTEQYFGPGTRLTVT.